This T cell receptor beta chain was observed in a study of HIV-infected children after antiretroviral therapy interruption. Study information: For the interruption arm, samples span week 0 through about 3 years after study end.

General observations from the study: The Gini coefficient of naive CD4+ repertoires rose, returning to baseline by 3 years.

A 3' RACE protocol on RNA, with unique molecular identifiers, produced the TCR library. TCRdb processed the 3' RACE reads anew with MiXCR; each CDR3 protein has one entry. The data show more than 40,000 distinct CDR3 sequences, approximately 4.3% seen once. The ends were cut back, 1 base at V and 3 bases at J, with 17 bases in the middle. The CDR3 covers 17 residues. This clonotype was counted ten times or more. Its antigen is unknown. The treatment was: PENTA 11 planned treatment interruption arm or continuous ART arm. At least 5 million viable PBMCs were required per cryopreserved sample. The chain couples TRBV12-3 or TRBV12-4 to TRBJ2-3, with D perhaps matching TRBD1 (6 bases). This material consisted of CD45RA+ CD4+ T cells from PBMCs, pooled from several time points, taken from a donor given antiretroviral therapy, either interrupted or continuous. Described subset: naive CD4+ CD45RA+ CD45RO- T cells. This sequence originates from a pool of human donors with HIV. CDR3 residues: CASSLVSRGLATDTQYF. The CDR3 DNA reads as TGTGCCAGCAGTTTAGTCAGCAGGGGCCTTGCGACAGATACGCAGTATTTT.